This T cell receptor beta chain was sequenced during a study of T cells in Graves' hyperthyroidism and ophthalmopathy. There are many counts of this clonotype. V shed 3 bases and J shed 2 bases, with 7 bases lying between them. This CDR3 contains 13 residues. Germline CDR1 reads SGHNT; CDR2 reads YENEEA. Amplified TCR beta CDR3 regions derived from RNA transcripts. A set of HTBI primers served as the primers for a first-round RT-PCR of the TCR CDR3. TCRdb redid the calling of the multiplex PCR reads with MiXCR, one entry per CDR3 protein. This table has nearly 600,000 distinct CDR3 sequences, around 13% appearing once. The study left out patients who had uncontrolled infection, other autoimmune disease, pregnancy or lactation.

The clonotype comes from a woman aged 25 to 45 with Graves' hyperthyroidism that later progressed to Graves' ophthalmopathy. Source material: blood. The chain links TRBV11-3 to TRBJ1-1; D unclear. CDR3 coding DNA: TGTGCCAGCAGCTTTTTAACAAACACTGAAGCTTTCTTT. Translated: CASSFLTNTEAFF.